A selection of T cell receptor beta chains follows, all from one sample in a study of cytomegalovirus exposure and HLA in healthy donors. Produced via immunoSEQ multiplex PCR; TCRdb's table is partial and in-frame only. Among some 100,000 clones listed, more than 75% were seen once. The sequenced sample was PBMCs. Receptor source: a woman in her 50s in good health and CMV-seropositive. Each CDR3 is given with its conserved first and last residue. A D gene is named only where the DNA matches it firmly. Size is omitted from some rows. Given values are once, few, many or a class for expanded clones.

>-|TRBD1|TRBJ2-7|TRBV19
TGTGCCAGTAGTCCGACAGGGACCCCCTACGAGCAGTACTTC
CASSPTGTPYEQYF
>once|TRBD2|TRBJ2-1|TRBV2
TGTGCCAGCAGCCCGACTAGCGGGAGCGATGAGCAGTTCTTC
CASSPTSGSDEQFF
>-|-|TRBJ2-1|TRBV5-8
TGTGCCAGCAGCCAGAAGTTCTACTACTACAATGAGCAGTTCTTC
CASSQKFYYYNEQFF
>-|-|TRBJ1-3|TRBV30
TGTGCCTGGAGCAGGGCTTACCCCTCTGGAAACACCATATATTTT
CAWSRAYPSGNTIYF
>-|TRBD1|TRBJ1-2|TRBV7-8
TGTGCCAGCAGCGACCGGGACAGGGGCCCACCCCCGTCTGGCTACACCTTC
CASSDRDRGPPPSGYTF
>once|TRBD1|TRBJ2-5|TRBV5-4
TGTGCCAGCAGCTTGGACAGGGGGGAGACCCAGTACTTC
CASSLDRGETQYF
>-|-|TRBJ1-5|TRBV6-5
TGTGCCAGCAGTGAAGGACAGCTGAATCAGCCCCAGCATTTT
CASSEGQLNQPQHF
>-|-|TRBJ2-5|TRBV6-6
TGTGCCAGCTGGTCGGAAGAGACCCAGTACTTC
CASWSEETQYF
>-|-|TRBJ2-5|TRBV6-5
TGTGCCAGCAGTTACGTCCCAGGGAACCAAGAGACCCAGTACTTC
CASSYVPGNQETQYF
>-|-|TRBJ1-1|TRBV7-3
TGTGCCAGCAGCTTAAGGGGGGAAGGGAACACTGAAGCTTTCTTT
CASSLRGEGNTEAFF
>-|TRBD1|TRBJ2-7|TRBV5-6
TGTGCCAGCAGCCCGGGGACAGGGGCCTACGAGCAGTACTTC
CASSPGTGAYEQYF
>-|TRBD2|TRBJ2-5|TRBV5-1
TGCGCCAGCAGCTTGGCTCCGGGGGGGCGGGAGACCCAGTACTTC
CASSLAPGGRETQYF
>few|-|TRBJ2-7|TRBV18
TGTGCCAGCTCACCGGCGGGACTCCTGGGTTACGAGCAGTACTTC
CASSPAGLLGYEQYF
>-|-|TRBJ1-2|TRBV6-1
TGTGCCAGCAGTGAAGGGACAGCCTATGGCTACACCTTC
CASSEGTAYGYTF
>once|TRBD2|TRBJ2-7|TRBV5-4
TGTGCCAGCAGCTCAGGCGGGAGTTCGTCCGAGCAGTACTTC
CASSSGGSSSEQYF
>-|-|TRBJ2-7|TRBV11-1
TGTGCCAGCAGCTTCGTAACGGCAGGGAAATACGAGCAGTACTTC
CASSFVTAGKYEQYF
>-|-|TRBJ2-3|TRBV7-9
TGTGCCAGCAGCGGATCCTGGGGCGCGGATACGCAGTATTTT
CASSGSWGADTQYF
>-|TRBD1|TRBJ2-4|TRBV15
TGTGCCACCAGCTCGACAGGGGCTATAACCAAAAACATTCAGTACTTC
CATSSTGAITKNIQYF
>-|-|TRBJ2-4|TRBV5-1
TGCGCCAGCAGCTCTGGACAGCAAAACATTCAGTACTTC
CASSSGQQNIQYF
>-|-|TRBJ1-1|TRBV30
TGTGCCTGGACGGGGATGAACACTGAAGCTTTCTTT
CAWTGMNTEAFF
>-|-|TRBJ1-3|TRBV19
TGTGCCAGTAGTATTGGACTGACCTCTGGAAACACCATATATTTT
CASSIGLTSGNTIYF
>-|-|TRBJ1-1|TRBV5-1
TGCGCCAGCAGCCCAAAGGGGGAGGGGTTGAACACTGAAGCTTTCTTT
CASSPKGEGLNTEAFF
>few|TRBD2|TRBJ2-7|TRBV29-1
TGCAGCGTTGAAAACTGGGCGGGAGCAAACTACGAGCAGTACTTC
CSVENWAGANYEQYF
>-|-|TRBJ2-1|TRBV9
TGTGCCAGCAGCGTAGGTTACCCTAGCGCGCCCTCCTACAATGAGCAGTTCTTC
CASSVGYPSAPSYNEQFF
>-|TRBD1|TRBJ2-7|TRBV15
TGTGCCACCAGCAGACGGGACAGGGACACGGAGCAGTACTTC
CATSRRDRDTEQYF
>-|TRBD2|TRBJ2-3|TRBV7-9
TGTGCCAGCAGCCGATACCTAACTAGCGGGAAGCCAGATACGCAGTATTTT
CASSRYLTSGKPDTQYF
>-|-|TRBJ1-2|TRBV27
TGTGCCAGCAGTTTAGGGCAGGGAGGGGGCTACACCTTC
CASSLGQGGGYTF
>-|TRBD2|TRBJ2-1|TRBV6-6
TGTGCCAGCACCCCAGGGACTAGCGGCTACAATGAGCAGTTCTTC
CASTPGTSGYNEQFF
>-|TRBD1|TRBJ1-1|TRBV5-1
TGCGCCAGCAGCTTGGCAGGGGGCGCGAGGACTGAAGCTTTCTTT
CASSLAGGARTEAFF
>-|-|TRBJ1-4|TRBV4-1
TGCGCCAGCAGCCCCGGGTCGTCGAGTGAAAAACTGTTTTTT
CASSPGSSSEKLFF
>-|-|TRBJ1-2|TRBV6-5
TGTGCCAGCAGTGAATTTACGACTTATGGCTACACCTTC
CASSEFTTYGYTF
>-|-|TRBJ2-2|TRBV18
TGTGCCAGCTCACCAGGTGTGACGGGCACCGGGGAGCTGTTTTTT
CASSPGVTGTGELFF
>once|-|TRBJ1-4|TRBV2
TGTGCCAGCCGGCCTAGGACAGCAACTAATGAAAAACTGTTTTTT
CASRPRTATNEKLFF
>-|TRBD2|TRBJ2-1|TRBV9
TGTGCCAGCACCCCTTTTTTGGCGGGGGGGCTGGGTGAGCAGTTCTTC
CASTPFLAGGLGEQFF
>-|TRBD1|TRBJ2-5|TRBV7-9
TGTGCCAGCAGCTACTTGGACAGGGGTGAGGAGACCCAGTACTTC
CASSYLDRGEETQYF
>-|-|TRBJ1-2|TRBV2
TGTGCCAGCAGTTCGGGGAACTATGGCTACACCTTC
CASSSGNYGYTF
>-|TRBD1|TRBJ1-2|TRBV7-9
TGTGCCAGCAGGCGGGACAGGGGAGGATCGAGCTATGGCTACACCTTC
CASRRDRGGSSYGYTF
>once|TRBD1|TRBJ2-6|TRBV7-9
TGTGCCAGCAGCTCCCTTCCGGGACAGGGCTCCTTTGGGGCCAACGTCCTGACTTTC
CASSSLPGQGSFGANVLTF
>-|-|TRBJ1-1|TRBV7-9
TGTGCCAGCAGCTTACCGGGGGGCAACACTGAAGCTTTCTTT
CASSLPGGNTEAFF
>-|-|TRBJ2-5|TRBV27
TGTGCCAGCGGCTACAGGGTAGAGACCCAGTACTTC
CASGYRVETQYF
>-|TRBD1|TRBJ1-2|TRBV7-9
TGTGCCAGCAGCTTCGCTGGACAGGTCATCTATGGCTACACCTTC
CASSFAGQVIYGYTF
>-|-|TRBJ1-1|TRBV6-4
TGTGCCAGCAGTGTACAGGGAGGGACCGAAGCTTTCTTT
CASSVQGGTEAFF
>-|-|TRBJ2-5|TRBV29-1
TGCAGCGTTGATAGGGGAAAGCTGAAAGAGACCCAGTACTTC
CSVDRGKLKETQYF
>few|-|TRBJ2-7|TRBV6-1
TGTGCCAGCAGCTCCGACAGGCCGACCTACGAGCAGTACTTC
CASSSDRPTYEQYF
>-|-|TRBJ2-5|TRBV30
TGTGCCTGGAGTGGAGGAATTGAGACCCAGTACTTC
CAWSGGIETQYF
>-|-|TRBJ2-7|TRBV30
TGTGCCTGGAGTGTACCCCACCTGGGGCCCTACGAGCAGTACTTC
CAWSVPHLGPYEQYF
>few|-|TRBJ1-2|TRBV7-9
TGTGCCAGCAGCCTCCACCCCCCCTCGGACTCCAACTATGGCTACACCTTC
CASSLHPPSDSNYGYTF
>few|-|TRBJ2-3|TRBV7-2
TGTGCCAGCAGTCGCCCCCCGACTCCTAGCACAGATACGCAGTATTTT
CASSRPPTPSTDTQYF
>-|-|TRBJ1-2|TRBV5-5
TGTGCCAGCAGCTTGGATGGGAGCTATGGCTACACCTTC
CASSLDGSYGYTF
>-|-|TRBJ2-4|TRBV7-2
TGTGCCAGCAGCTTGGGCCAGGTGGTCAAAAACATTCAGTACTTC
CASSLGQVVKNIQYF
>few|-|TRBJ1-2|TRBV10-3
TGTGCCATCAGTGGGTCCGGAGGGAACTATGGCTACACCTTC
CAISGSGGNYGYTF